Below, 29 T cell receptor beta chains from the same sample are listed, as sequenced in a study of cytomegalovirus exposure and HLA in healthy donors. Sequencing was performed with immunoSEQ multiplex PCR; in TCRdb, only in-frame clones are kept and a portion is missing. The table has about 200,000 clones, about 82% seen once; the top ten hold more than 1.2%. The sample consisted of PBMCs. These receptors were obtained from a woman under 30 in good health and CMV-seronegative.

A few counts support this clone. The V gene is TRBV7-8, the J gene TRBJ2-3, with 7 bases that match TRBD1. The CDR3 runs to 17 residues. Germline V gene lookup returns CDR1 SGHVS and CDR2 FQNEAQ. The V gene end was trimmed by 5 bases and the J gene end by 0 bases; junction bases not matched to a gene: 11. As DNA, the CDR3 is TGTGCCAGCAGCACCAGGACAGGCCGTGCTAGCACAGATACGCAGTATTTT. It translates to CASSTRTGRASTDTQYF. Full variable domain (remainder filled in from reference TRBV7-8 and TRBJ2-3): GAGVSQSPRYKVAKRGQDVALRCDPISGHVSLFWYQQALGQGPEFLTYFQNEAQLDKSGLPSDRFFAERPEGSVSTLKIQRTQQEDSAVYLCASSTRTGRASTDTQYFGPGTRLTVL.

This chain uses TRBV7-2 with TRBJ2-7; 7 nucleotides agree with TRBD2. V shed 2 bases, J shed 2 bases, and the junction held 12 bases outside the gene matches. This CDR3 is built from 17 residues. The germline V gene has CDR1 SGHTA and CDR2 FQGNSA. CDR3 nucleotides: TGTGCCAGCAGCTTAATCCACGGGACTACCTCAACCTACGAGCAGTACTTC. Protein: CASSLIHGTTSTYEQYF.

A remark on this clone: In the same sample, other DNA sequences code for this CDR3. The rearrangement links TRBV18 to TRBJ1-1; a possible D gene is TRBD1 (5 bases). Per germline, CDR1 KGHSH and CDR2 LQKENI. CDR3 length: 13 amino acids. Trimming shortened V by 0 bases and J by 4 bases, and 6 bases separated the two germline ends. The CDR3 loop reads CASSPPGGTEAFF. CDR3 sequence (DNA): TGTGCCAGCTCACCACCGGGGGGCACTGAAGCTTTCTTT. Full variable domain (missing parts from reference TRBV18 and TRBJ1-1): NAGVMQNPRHLVRRRGQEARLRCSPMKGHSHVYWYRQLPEEGLKFMVYLQKENIIDESGMPKERFSAEFPKEGPSILRIQQVVRGDSAAYFCASSPPGGTEAFFGQGTRLTVV.

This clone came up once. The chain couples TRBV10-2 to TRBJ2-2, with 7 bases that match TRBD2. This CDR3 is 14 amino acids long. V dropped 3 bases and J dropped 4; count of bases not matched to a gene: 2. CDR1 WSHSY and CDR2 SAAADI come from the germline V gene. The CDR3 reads CASSEGGSTGELFF. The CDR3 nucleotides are TGCGCCAGCAGTGAAGGCGGGAGCACCGGGGAGCTGTTTTTT.

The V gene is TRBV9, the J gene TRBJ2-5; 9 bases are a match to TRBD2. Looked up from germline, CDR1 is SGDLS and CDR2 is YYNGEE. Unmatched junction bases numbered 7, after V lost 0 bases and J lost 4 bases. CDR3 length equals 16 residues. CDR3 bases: TGTGCCAGCAGCGTAGTAGGGACTAGCAGCGGAGAGACCCAGTACTTC. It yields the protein CASSVVGTSSGETQYF.

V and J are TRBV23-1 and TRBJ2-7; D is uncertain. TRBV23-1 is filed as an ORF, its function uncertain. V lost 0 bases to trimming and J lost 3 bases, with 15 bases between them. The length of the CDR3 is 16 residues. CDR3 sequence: CASSQSITEFHYEQYF. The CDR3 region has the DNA TGCGCCAGCAGTCAATCGATAACAGAATTTCACTACGAGCAGTACTTC.

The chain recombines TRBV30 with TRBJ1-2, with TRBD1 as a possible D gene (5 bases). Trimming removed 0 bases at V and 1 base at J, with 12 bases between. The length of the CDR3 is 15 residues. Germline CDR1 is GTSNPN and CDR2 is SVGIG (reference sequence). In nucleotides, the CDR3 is TGTGCCTGGAGTGTACGCGGGGGAAATAACTATGGCTACACCTTC. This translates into CAWSVRGGNNYGYTF.

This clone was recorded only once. CDR3 sequence: CASSDPGGRPAGGFGTDTQYF. CDR3 DNA sequence: TGTGCCAGCAGTGACCCCGGAGGTCGGCCGGCGGGAGGGTTTGGCACAGATACGCAGTATTTT. This chain joins TRBV6-4 and TRBJ2-3, with 9 bases lining up with TRBD2. This CDR3 region has 21 residues. The germline V gene has CDR1 MRHNA and CDR2 SNTAGT. Losses at the gene ends were 2 bases for V and 1 base for J; bases not matched to a gene: 19.

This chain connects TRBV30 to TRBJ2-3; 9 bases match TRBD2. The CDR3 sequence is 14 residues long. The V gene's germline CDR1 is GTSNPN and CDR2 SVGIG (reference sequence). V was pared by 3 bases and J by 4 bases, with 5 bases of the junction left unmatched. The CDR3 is CAWRSAGGPDTQYF. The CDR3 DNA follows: TGTGCCTGGAGATCGGCGGGGGGGCCAGATACGCAGTATTTT.

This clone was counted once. CDR3 protein: CASSFSGSGTDTQYF. CDR3 DNA: TGTGCCAGCAGTTTTAGCGGATCCGGCACAGATACGCAGTATTTT. The chain links TRBV27 to TRBJ2-3; D is perhaps TRBD2 (6 bases). Looked up from germline, CDR1 is MNHEY and CDR2 is SMNVEV (reference sequence). The length of the CDR3 is 15 residues. Trimming took off 3 bases at V and 1 base at J, with 11 bases between the two ends.

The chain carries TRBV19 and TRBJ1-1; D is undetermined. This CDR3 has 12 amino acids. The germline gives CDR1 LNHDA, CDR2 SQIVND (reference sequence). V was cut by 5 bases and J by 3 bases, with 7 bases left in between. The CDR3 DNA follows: TGTGCCAGTAGTCCCACACACACTGAAGCTTTCTTT. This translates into CASSPTHTEAFF.

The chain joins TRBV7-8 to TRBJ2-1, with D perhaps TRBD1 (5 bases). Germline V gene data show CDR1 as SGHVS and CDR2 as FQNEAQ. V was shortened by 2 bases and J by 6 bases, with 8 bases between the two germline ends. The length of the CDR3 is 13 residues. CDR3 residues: CASSLNRFNEQFF. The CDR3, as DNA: TGTGCCAGCAGCTTAAACAGGTTCAATGAGCAGTTCTTC.

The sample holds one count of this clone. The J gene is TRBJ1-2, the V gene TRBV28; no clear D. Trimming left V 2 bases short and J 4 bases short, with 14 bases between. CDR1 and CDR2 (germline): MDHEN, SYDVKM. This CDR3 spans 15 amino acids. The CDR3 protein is CASSLDSTVPYGYTF. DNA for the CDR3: TGTGCCAGCAGTTTAGATTCCACAGTCCCCTATGGCTACACCTTC.

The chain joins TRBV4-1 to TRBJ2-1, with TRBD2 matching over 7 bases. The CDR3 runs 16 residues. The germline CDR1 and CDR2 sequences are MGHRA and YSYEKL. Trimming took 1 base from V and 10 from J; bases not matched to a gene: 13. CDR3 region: CASSQVWLAVGTEQFF. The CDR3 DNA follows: TGCGCCAGCAGCCAAGTCTGGCTAGCGGTTGGCACGGAGCAGTTCTTC.

The CDR3 DNA sequence: TGCGCCAGCAGCTTGGCCGGGGGGCTCCCAACTAATGAAAAACTGTTTTTT. Its protein is CASSLAGGLPTNEKLFF. J is TRBJ1-4 and V is TRBV5-1, with D perhaps matching TRBD1 (6 bases). The germline V gene encodes CDR1 SGHRS and CDR2 YFSETQ. V dropped 0 bases and J dropped 0 bases, with 12 bases sitting between them. This CDR3 has 17 amino acids. The full variable domain, rest sourced from reference TRBV5-1 and TRBJ1-4, is KAGVTQTPRYLIKTRGQQVTLSCSPISGHRSVSWYQQTPGQGLQFLFEYFSETQRNKGNFPGRFSGRQFSNSRSEMNVSTLELGDSALYLCASSLAGGLPTNEKLFFGSGTQLSVL.

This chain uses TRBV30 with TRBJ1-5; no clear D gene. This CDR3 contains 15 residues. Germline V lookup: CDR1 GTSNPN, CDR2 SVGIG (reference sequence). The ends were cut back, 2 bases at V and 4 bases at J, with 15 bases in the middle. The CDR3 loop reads CAWSFTEETNQPQHF. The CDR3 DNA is TGTGCCTGGAGTTTCACGGAGGAAACTAATCAGCCCCAGCATTTT.

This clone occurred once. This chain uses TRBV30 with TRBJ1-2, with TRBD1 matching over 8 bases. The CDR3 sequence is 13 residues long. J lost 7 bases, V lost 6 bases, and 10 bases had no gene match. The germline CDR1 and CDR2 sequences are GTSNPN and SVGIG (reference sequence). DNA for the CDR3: TGTGCCTGTCCCGGGACAGGTGGTCTTGGCTACACCTTC. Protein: CACPGTGGLGYTF.

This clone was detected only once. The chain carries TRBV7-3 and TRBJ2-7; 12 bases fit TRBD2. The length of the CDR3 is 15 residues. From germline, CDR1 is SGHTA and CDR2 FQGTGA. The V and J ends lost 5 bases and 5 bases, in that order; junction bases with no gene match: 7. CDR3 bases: TGTGCCAGCAGCCAAGGACTAGCGGGATCCGACGAGCAGTACTTC. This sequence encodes CASSQGLAGSDEQYF.

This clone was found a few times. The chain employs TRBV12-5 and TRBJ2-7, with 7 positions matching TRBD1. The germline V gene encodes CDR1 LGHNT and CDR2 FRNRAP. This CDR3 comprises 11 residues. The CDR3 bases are TGTGCCTCCAGGGGGTCATACGAGCAGTACTTC. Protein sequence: CASRGSYEQYF.

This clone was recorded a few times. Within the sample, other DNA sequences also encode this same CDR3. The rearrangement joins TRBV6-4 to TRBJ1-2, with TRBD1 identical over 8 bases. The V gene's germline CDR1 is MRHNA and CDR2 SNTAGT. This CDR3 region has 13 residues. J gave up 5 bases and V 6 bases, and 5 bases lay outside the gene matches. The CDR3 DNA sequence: TGTGCCAGCAGCCCAGACAGGGGTTATGGCTACACCTTC. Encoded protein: CASSPDRGYGYTF.

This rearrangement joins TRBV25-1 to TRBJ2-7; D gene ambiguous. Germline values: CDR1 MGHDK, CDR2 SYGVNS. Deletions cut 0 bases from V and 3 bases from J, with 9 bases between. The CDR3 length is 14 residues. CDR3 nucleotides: TGTGCCAGCAGTGAATATTCCGGTTACTACGAGCAGTACTTC. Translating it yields CASSEYSGYYEQYF.

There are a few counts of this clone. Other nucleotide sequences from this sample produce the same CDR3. The CDR3 is CASSPTGQDYGYTF. CDR3 DNA sequence: TGTGCCAGCAGTCCTACGGGACAAGACTATGGCTACACCTTC. The chain joins TRBV6-1 to TRBJ1-2; D might be TRBD1 (6 bases). Germline V gene sequence: CDR1 MNHNS, CDR2 SASEGT. The ends were cut back, 5 bases at V and 3 bases at J, with 13 bases in the middle. This CDR3 comprises 14 residues.

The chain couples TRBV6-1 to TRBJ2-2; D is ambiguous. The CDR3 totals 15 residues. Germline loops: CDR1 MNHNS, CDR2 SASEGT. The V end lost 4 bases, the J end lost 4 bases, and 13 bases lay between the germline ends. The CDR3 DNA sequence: TGTGCCAGCAGTGGCGAAGCTTCGGGCACCGGGGAGCTGTTTTTT. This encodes CASSGEASGTGELFF.

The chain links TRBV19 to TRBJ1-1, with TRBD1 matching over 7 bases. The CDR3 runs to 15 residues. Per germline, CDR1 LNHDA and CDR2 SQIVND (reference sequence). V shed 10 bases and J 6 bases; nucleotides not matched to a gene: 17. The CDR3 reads CATSLTPVTGAEAFF. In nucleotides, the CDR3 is TGTGCCACCTCACTAACCCCGGTAACAGGGGCTGAAGCTTTCTTT.

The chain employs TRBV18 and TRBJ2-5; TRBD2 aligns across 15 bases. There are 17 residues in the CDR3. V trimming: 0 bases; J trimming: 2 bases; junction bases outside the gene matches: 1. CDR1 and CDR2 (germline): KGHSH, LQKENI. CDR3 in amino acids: CASSPPGLAGGQETQYF. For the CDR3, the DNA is TGTGCCAGCTCACCACCAGGACTAGCGGGAGGGCAAGAGACCCAGTACTTC.

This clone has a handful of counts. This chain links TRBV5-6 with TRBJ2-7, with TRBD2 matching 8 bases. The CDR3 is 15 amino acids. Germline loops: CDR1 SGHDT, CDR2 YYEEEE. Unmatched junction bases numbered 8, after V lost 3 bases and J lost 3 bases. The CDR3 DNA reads TGTGCCAGCAGCTGGGGAGCGGGAGTCGGCTACGAGCAGTACTTC. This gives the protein CASSWGAGVGYEQYF.

CDR3 residues: CASSFYIPNYGYTF. DNA of the CDR3: TGTGCCAGCAGCTTTTATATCCCCAACTATGGCTACACCTTC. The chain has TRBV5-6 and TRBJ1-2; D is unresolved. V was clipped by 2 bases and J by 2 bases, with 10 bases between them. The CDR3 spans 14 residues. The germline V gene has CDR1 SGHDT and CDR2 YYEEEE.

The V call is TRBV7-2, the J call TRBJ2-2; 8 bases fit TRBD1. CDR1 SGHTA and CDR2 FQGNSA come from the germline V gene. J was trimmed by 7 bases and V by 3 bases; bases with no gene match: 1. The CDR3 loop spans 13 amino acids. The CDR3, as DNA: TGTGCCAGCAGCTTTACAGGGGGCGGGGAGCTGTTTTTT. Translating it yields CASSFTGGGELFF.

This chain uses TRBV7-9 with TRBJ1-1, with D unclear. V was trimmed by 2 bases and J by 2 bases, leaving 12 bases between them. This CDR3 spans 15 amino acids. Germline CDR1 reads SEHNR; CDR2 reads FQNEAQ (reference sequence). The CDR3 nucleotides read TGTGCCAGCAGCTTATTCGGGGAATCAAACACTGAAGCTTTCTTT. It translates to CASSLFGESNTEAFF.